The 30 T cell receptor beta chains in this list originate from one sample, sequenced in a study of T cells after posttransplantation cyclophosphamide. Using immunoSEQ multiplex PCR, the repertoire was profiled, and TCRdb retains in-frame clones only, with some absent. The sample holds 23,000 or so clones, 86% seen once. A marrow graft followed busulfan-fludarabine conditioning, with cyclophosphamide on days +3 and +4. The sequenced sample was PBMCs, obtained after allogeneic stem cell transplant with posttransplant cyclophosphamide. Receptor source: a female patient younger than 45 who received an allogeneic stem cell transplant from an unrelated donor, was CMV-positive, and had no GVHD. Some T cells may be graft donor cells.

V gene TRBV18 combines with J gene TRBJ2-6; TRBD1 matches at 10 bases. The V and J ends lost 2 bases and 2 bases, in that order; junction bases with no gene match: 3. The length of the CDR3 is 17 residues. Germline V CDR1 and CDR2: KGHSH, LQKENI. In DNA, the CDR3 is TGTGCCAGCTCACCAGTGGACAGGGGGGCTGGGGCCAACGTCCTGACTTTC. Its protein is CASSPVDRGAGANVLTF.

DNA for the CDR3: TGTGCCAGCAGCTTATTGGGACTAGCGGGCACAGATACGCAGTATTTT. Translation gives CASSLLGLAGTDTQYF. This chain connects TRBV7-3 to TRBJ2-3; 11 bases match TRBD2. With V trimmed by 2 bases and J by 1 base, 2 bases remained unmatched. The germline CDR1 and CDR2 sequences are SGHTA and FQGTGA. The CDR3 consists of 16 residues.

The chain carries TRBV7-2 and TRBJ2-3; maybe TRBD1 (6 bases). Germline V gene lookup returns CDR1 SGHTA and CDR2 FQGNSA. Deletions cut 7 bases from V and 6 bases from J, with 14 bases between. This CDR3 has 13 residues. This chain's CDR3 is CASTPVRGDTQYF. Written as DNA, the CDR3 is TGTGCCAGCACCCCCGTTAGGGGGGATACGCAGTATTTT.

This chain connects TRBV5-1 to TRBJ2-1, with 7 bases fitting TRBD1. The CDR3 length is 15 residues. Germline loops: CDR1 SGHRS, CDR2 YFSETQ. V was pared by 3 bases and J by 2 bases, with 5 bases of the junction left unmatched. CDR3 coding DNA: TGCGCCAGCAGCTCACAGGGGACCACCTACAATGAGCAGTTCTTC. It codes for CASSSQGTTYNEQFF. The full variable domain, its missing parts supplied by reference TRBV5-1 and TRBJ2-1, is KAGVTQTPRYLIKTRGQQVTLSCSPISGHRSVSWYQQTPGQGLQFLFEYFSETQRNKGNFPGRFSGRQFSNSRSEMNVSTLELGDSALYLCASSSQGTTYNEQFFGPGTRLTVL.

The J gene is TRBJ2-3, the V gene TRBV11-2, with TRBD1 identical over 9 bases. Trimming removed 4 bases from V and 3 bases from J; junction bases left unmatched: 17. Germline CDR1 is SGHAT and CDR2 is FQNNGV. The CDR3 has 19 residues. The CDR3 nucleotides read TGTGCCAGCAGCTCCCCATATGGCCCCGGACAGGGGTGGACAGATACGCAGTATTTT. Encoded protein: CASSSPYGPGQGWTDTQYF.

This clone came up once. DNA for the CDR3: TGTGCCTGGAGGGACAGGCCGAACACTGAAGCTTTCTTT. This gives the protein CAWRDRPNTEAFF. V is TRBV30 and J is TRBJ1-1, with 7 bases identical to TRBD1. The CDR3 consists of 13 residues. J gave up 1 base and V 3 bases, and 2 bases lay outside the gene matches. The germline CDR1 and CDR2 sequences are GTSNPN and SVGIG (reference sequence).

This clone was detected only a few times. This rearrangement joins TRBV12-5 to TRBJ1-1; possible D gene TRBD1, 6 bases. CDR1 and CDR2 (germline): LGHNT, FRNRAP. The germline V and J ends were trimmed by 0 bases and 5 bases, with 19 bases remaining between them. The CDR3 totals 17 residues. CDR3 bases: TGTGCTAGTGGTTTGGTACCCTTCCCGACAGGTGGGACTGAAGCTTTCTTT. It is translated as CASGLVPFPTGGTEAFF.

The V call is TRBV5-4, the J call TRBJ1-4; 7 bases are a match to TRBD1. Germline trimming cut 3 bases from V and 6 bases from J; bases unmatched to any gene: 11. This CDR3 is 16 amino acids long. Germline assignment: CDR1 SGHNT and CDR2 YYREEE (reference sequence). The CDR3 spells CASSSRQGIVDEKLFF. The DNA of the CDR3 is TGTGCCAGCAGCTCTCGACAGGGTATAGTAGATGAAAAACTGTTTTTT. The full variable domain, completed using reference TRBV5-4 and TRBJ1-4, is ETGVTQSPTHLIKTRGQQVTLRCSSQSGHNTVSWYQQALGQGPQFIFQYYREEENGRGNFPPRFSGLQFPNYSSELNVNALELDDSALYLCASSSRQGIVDEKLFFGSGTQLSVL.

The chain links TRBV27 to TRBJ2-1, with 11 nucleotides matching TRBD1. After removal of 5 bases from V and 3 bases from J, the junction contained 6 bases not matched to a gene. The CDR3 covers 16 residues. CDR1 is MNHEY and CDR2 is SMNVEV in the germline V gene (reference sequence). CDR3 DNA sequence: TGTGCCAGCAGTCCTGCCGGGACAGGGGGCTACAATGAGCAGTTCTTC. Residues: CASSPAGTGGYNEQFF.

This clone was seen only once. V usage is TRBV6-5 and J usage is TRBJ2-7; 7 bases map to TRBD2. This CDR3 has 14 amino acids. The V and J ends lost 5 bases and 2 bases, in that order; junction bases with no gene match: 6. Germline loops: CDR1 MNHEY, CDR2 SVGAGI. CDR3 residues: CASSELAGAYEQYF. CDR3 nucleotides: TGTGCCAGCAGTGAATTGGCGGGGGCCTACGAGCAGTACTTC.

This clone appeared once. The CDR3 DNA reads as TGTGCCAGCAGCCGCGGAGGATCCTACGAGCAGTACTTC. Its translation: CASSRGGSYEQYF. V gene TRBV7-3 combines with J gene TRBJ2-7; TRBD2 might be the D (5 bases). This CDR3 is built from 13 residues. Trimming took 5 bases from V and 1 from J, leaving 9 bases between them. CDR1 and CDR2 from the germline V gene are SGHTA and FQGTGA. The complete variable domain, with remaining parts taken from reference TRBV7-3 and TRBJ2-7, reads GAGVSQTPSNKVTEKGKYVELRCDPISGHTALYWYRQSLGQGPEFLIYFQGTGAADDSGLPNDRFFAVRPEGSVSTLKIQRTERGDSAVYLCASSRGGSYEQYFGPGTRLTVT.

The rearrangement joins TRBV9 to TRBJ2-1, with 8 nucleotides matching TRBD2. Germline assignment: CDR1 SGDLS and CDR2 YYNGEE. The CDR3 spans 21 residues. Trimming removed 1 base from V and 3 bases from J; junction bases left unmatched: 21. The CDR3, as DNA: TGTGCCAGCAGCGTACTATCGTTTGGCGGGGGGCCTTTACACGACTACAATGAGCAGTTCTTC. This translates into CASSVLSFGGGPLHDYNEQFF.

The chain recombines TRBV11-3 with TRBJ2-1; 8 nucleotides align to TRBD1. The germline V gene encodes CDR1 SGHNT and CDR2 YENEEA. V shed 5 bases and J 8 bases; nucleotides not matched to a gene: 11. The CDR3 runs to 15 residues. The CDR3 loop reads CASSPRDRYNDEQFF. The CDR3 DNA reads TGTGCCAGCAGCCCCCGGGACAGGTATAATGATGAGCAGTTCTTC. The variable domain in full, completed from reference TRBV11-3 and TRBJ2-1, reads EAGVVQSPRYKIIEKKQPVAFWCNPISGHNTLYWYLQNLGQGPELLIRYENEEAVDDSQLPKDRFSAERLKGVDSTLKIQPAELGDSAVYLCASSPRDRYNDEQFFGPGTRLTVL.

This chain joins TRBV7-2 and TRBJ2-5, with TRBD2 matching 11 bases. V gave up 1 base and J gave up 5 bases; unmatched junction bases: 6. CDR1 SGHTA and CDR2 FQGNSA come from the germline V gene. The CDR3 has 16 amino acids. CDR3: CASSLGLAGGSETQYF. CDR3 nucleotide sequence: TGTGCCAGCAGCTTAGGTCTAGCGGGGGGATCCGAGACCCAGTACTTC.

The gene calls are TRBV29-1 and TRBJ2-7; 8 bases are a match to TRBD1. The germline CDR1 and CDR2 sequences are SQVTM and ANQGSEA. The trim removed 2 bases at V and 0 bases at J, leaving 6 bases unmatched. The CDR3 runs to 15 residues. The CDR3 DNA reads TGCAGCGTTGAAAAAAGGGACAGGAGCTCCTACGAGCAGTACTTC. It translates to CSVEKRDRSSYEQYF.

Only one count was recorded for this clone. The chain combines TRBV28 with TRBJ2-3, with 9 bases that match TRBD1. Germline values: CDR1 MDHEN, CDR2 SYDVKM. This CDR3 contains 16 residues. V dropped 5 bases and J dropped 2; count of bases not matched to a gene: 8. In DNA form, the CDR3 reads TGTGCCAGCAGTCAGAACAGGGGGCGAGTCACAGATACGCAGTATTTT. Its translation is CASSQNRGRVTDTQYF. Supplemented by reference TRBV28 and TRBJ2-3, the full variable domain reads DVKVTQSSRYLVKRTGEKVFLECVQDMDHENMFWYRQDPGLGLRLIYFSYDVKMKEKGDIPEGYSVSREKKERFSLILESASTNQTSMYLCASSQNRGRVTDTQYFGPGTRLTVL.

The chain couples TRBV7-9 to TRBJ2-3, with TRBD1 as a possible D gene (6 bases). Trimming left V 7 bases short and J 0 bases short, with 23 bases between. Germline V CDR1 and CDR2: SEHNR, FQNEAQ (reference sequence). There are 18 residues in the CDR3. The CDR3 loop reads CASTHSRADSPSTDTQYF. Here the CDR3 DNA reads TGTGCCAGCACCCACAGTCGGGCGGACAGCCCTAGCACAGATACGCAGTATTTT.

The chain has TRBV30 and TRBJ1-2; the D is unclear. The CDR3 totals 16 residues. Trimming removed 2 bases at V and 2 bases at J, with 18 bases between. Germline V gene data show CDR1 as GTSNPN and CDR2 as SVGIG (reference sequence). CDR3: CAWSKAAGGSNYGYTF. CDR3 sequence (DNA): TGTGCCTGGAGTAAGGCGGCAGGAGGCTCAAACTATGGCTACACCTTC.

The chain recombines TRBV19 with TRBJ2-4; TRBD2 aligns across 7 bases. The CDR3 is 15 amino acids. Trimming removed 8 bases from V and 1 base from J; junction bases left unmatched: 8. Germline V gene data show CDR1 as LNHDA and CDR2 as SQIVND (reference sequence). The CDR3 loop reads CASGQRGKAKNIQYF. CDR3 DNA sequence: TGTGCCAGTGGTCAGCGGGGTAAGGCCAAAAACATTCAGTACTTC.

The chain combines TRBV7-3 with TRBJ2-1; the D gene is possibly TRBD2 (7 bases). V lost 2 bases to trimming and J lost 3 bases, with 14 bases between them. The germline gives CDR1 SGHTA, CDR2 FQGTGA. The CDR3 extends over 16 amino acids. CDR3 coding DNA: TGTGCCAGCAGCTTAGGGGCGGGGGCCCTCTACAATGAGCAGTTCTTC. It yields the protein CASSLGAGALYNEQFF.

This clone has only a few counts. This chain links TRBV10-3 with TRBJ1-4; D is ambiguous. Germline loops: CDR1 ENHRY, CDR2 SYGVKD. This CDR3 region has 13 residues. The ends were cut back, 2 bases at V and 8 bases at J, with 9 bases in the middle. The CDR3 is CAISEMTGEKLFF. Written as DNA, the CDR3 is TGTGCCATCAGTGAGATGACTGGGGAAAAACTGTTTTTT.

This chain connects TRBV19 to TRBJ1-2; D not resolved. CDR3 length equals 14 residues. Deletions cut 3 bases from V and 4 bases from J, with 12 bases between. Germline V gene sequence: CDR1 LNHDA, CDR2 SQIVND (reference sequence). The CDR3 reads CASSMWGVSYGYTF. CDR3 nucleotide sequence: TGTGCCAGTAGTATGTGGGGAGTCTCCTATGGCTACACCTTC.

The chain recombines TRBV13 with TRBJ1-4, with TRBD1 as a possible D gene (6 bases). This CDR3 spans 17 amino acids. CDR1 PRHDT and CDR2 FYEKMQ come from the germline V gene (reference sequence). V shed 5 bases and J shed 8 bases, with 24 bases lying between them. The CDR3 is CASSQSRLGASLEKLFF. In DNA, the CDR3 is TGTGCCAGCAGCCAAAGCCGCTTGGGGGCGAGTTTAGAAAAACTGTTTTTT.

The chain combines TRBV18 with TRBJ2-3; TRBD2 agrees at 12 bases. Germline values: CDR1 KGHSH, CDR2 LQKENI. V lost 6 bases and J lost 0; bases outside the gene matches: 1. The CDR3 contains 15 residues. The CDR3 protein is CASSGLAGSTDTQYF. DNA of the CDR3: TGTGCCAGCTCCGGACTAGCGGGGAGCACAGATACGCAGTATTTT.

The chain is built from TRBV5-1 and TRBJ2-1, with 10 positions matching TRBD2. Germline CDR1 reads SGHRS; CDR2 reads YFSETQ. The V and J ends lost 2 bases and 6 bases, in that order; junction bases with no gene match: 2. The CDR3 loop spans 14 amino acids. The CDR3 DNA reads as TGCGCCAGCAGCTTAAGCGGGGGGGTCAATGAGCAGTTCTTC. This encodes CASSLSGGVNEQFF. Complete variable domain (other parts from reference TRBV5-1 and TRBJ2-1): KAGVTQTPRYLIKTRGQQVTLSCSPISGHRSVSWYQQTPGQGLQFLFEYFSETQRNKGNFPGRFSGRQFSNSRSEMNVSTLELGDSALYLCASSLSGGVNEQFFGPGTRLTVL.

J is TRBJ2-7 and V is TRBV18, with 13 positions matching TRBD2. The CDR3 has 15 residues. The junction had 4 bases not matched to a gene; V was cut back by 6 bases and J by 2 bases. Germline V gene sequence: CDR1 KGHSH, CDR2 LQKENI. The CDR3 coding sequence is TGTGCCAGCTCCACGGGGACTAGCGGGGCCTACGAGCAGTACTTC. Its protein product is CASSTGTSGAYEQYF.

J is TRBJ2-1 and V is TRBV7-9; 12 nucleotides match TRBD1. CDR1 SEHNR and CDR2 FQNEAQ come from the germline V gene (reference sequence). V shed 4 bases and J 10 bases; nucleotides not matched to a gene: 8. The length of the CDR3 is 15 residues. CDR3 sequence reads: CASSSPGTGGPEQFF. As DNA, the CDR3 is TGTGCCAGCAGCTCCCCAGGGACAGGGGGCCCCGAGCAGTTCTTC. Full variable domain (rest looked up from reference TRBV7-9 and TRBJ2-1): DTGVSQNPRHKITKRGQNVTFRCDPISEHNRLYWYRQTLGQGPEFLTYFQNEAQLEKSRLLSDRFSAERPKGSFSTLEIQRTEQGDSAMYLCASSSPGTGGPEQFFGPGTRLTVL.

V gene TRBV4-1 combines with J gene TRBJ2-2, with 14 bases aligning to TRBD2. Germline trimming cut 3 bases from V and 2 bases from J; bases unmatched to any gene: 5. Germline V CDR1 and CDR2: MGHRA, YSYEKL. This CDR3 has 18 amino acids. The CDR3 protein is CASSHLGLAGDNTGELFF. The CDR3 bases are TGCGCCAGCAGCCACTTGGGACTAGCGGGGGATAACACCGGGGAGCTGTTTTTT.

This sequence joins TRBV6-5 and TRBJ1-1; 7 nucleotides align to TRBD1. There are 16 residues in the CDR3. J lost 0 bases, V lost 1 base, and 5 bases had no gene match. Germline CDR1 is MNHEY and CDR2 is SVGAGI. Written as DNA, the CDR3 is TGTGCCAGCAGTTACTTGACAGGGATAATGAACACTGAAGCTTTCTTT. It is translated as CASSYLTGIMNTEAFF.

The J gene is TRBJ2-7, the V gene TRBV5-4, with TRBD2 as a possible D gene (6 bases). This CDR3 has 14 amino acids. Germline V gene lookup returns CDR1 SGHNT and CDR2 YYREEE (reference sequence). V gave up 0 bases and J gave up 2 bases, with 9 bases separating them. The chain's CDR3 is CASSLDGTAYEQYF. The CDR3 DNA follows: TGTGCCAGCAGCTTGGACGGGACTGCCTACGAGCAGTACTTC. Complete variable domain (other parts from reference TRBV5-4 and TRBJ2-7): ETGVTQSPTHLIKTRGQQVTLRCSSQSGHNTVSWYQQALGQGPQFIFQYYREEENGRGNFPPRFSGLQFPNYSSELNVNALELDDSALYLCASSLDGTAYEQYFGPGTRLTVT.